This T cell receptor beta chain was observed in a study of blood T cell repertoires in COVID-19. The method was immunoSEQ multiplex PCR; TCRdb's version includes in-frame clones alone and lacks a portion of them. The top ten hold approximately 6.9% of the sample, which has some 46,000 clones, around 83% seen once. This clone was seen only a few times. The CDR3 loop spans 13 amino acids. The ends were cut back, 2 bases at V and 5 bases at J, with 11 bases in the middle. CDR1 is SQVTM, CDR2 ANQGSEA, per germline. The gene calls are TRBV29-1 and TRBJ2-3, with D possibly TRBD1 on 5 matching bases. Material: peripheral blood. This clonotype was sampled from a man aged 60-69 years with acute or convalescent COVID-19. CDR3 in DNA: TGCAGCGTTGAAAAGGGGAATCGAGATACGCAGTATTTT. Its translation is CSVEKGNRDTQYF.